This is a list of T cell receptor beta chains from one sample in a study of patients and donors after allogeneic stem cell transplantation. TCRdb used MiXCR to reprocess the RT-PCR reads, holding one entry per CDR3 protein. The sample records 200,000 to 250,000 distinct CDR3 sequences, around an eighth being singletons. Sequenced: blood, either unsorted or a sorted T cell fraction (not recorded which). All receptors come from a human donor who was either an allogeneic HSCT recipient or a stem cell or donor lymphocyte infusion donor (not recorded which). It is not recorded whose cells these are; they may come from a transplant donor. The CDR3 runs from the conserved cysteine through the conserved F or W. Fields, in order: clone size, V gene, D gene, J gene, CDR3 protein, CDR3 DNA. The D gene is left open where the match is weak. Clone size, where shown, is once, few, many, or a class for clones that have expanded.

size: few; V: TRBV12-3/TRBV12-4; D: TRBD2; J: TRBJ2-3; CDR3: CASSRQTSGRTDTQYF; DNA: TGTGCCAGCAGTCGCCAGACTAGCGGGCGCACAGATACGCAGTATTTT
size: .; V: TRBV30; D: TRBD2; J: TRBJ2-2; CDR3: CAWSVIPAGGPGELFF; DNA: TGTGCCTGGAGTGTTATCCCAGCGGGAGGGCCCGGGGAGCTGTTTTTT
size: few; V: TRBV5-1; D: .; J: TRBJ2-2; CDR3: CASSPQPTGSAGELFF; DNA: TGCGCCAGCAGCCCCCAACCGACAGGTTCAGCCGGGGAGCTGTTTTTT
size: few; V: TRBV4-2; D: .; J: TRBJ1-6; CDR3: CASSQFGGLNSPLHF; DNA: TGTGCCAGCAGCCAATTCGGGGGGCTTAACTCACCCCTCCACTTT
size: .; V: TRBV2; D: .; J: TRBJ1-1; CDR3: CASSVTKATEAFF; DNA: TGTGCCAGCAGTGTGACTAAGGCGACTGAAGCTTTCTTT
size: few; V: TRBV20-1; D: .; J: TRBJ2-1; CDR3: CSVGGSYNEQFF; DNA: TGCAGTGTGGGGGGAAGTTACAATGAGCAGTTCTTC
size: .; V: TRBV30; D: .; J: TRBJ2-7; CDR3: CAWRWGRDSYEQYF; DNA: TGTGCCTGGAGATGGGGTCGAGACTCCTACGAGCAGTACTTC
size: .; V: TRBV30; D: TRBD1; J: TRBJ1-5; CDR3: CAWQGALGNQPQHF; DNA: TGTGCCTGGCAGGGGGCGTTGGGCAATCAGCCCCAGCATTTT
size: few; V: TRBV6-1; D: TRBD1; J: TRBJ1-1; CDR3: CASSKGQAHTVAFF; DNA: TGTGCCAGCAGTAAGGGACAGGCGCATACCGTAGCTTTCTTT
size: many; V: TRBV9; D: .; J: TRBJ2-4; CDR3: CASSVASGTAKNIQYF; DNA: TGTGCCAGCAGCGTAGCTTCAGGGACGGCCAAAAACATTCAGTACTTC
size: few; V: TRBV24-1; D: .; J: TRBJ2-5; CDR3: CATGQRDTRQETQYF; DNA: TGTGCCACCGGTCAGCGGGACACGCGCCAAGAGACCCAGTACTTC
size: .; V: TRBV11-3; D: TRBD2; J: TRBJ2-5; CDR3: CASGGRAVGETQYF; DNA: TGTGCCAGCGGCGGGAGGGCCGTGGGGGAGACCCAGTACTTC
size: many; V: TRBV2; D: .; J: TRBJ1-1; CDR3: CASSVAREGTEAFF; DNA: TGTGCCAGCAGTGTAGCCAGGGAGGGAACTGAAGCTTTCTTT
size: many; V: TRBV25-1; D: .; J: TRBJ2-1; CDR3: CASSATNEQFF; DNA: TGTGCCAGCAGTGCTACCAATGAGCAGTTCTTC
size: .; V: TRBV29-1; D: .; J: TRBJ2-1; CDR3: CSFHQSTYNEQFF; DNA: TGCAGCTTTCATCAATCAACCTACAATGAGCAGTTCTTC
size: few; V: TRBV21-1; D: .; J: TRBJ2-7; CDR3: CASSKPGRGYEQYF; DNA: TGTGCCAGCAGCAAACCGGGACGGGGCTACGAGCAGTACTTC
size: few; V: TRBV12-5; D: .; J: TRBJ2-3; CDR3: CASGLVLAGRTDTQYF; DNA: TGTGCTAGTGGTTTGGTACTCGCGGGACGCACAGATACGCAGTATTTT
size: many; V: TRBV6-6; D: TRBD1; J: TRBJ2-4; CDR3: CASSSGTGISF; DNA: TGTGCCAGCAGTTCCGGGACAGGCATTAGCTTC
size: many; V: TRBV2; D: TRBD1; J: TRBJ1-6; CDR3: CASSADRRTPLHF; DNA: TGTGCCAGCAGTGCGGACAGGCGGACACCCCTCCACTTT
size: many; V: TRBV7-2; D: .; J: TRBJ2-6; CDR3: CASRNNRVAGANVLTF; DNA: TGTGCCAGCAGAAACAACAGGGTGGCTGGGGCCAACGTCCTGACTTTC
size: .; V: TRBV3-1; D: .; J: TRBJ2-7; CDR3: CASSQDPVWGEQYF; DNA: TGTGCCAGCAGCCAAGACCCCGTATGGGGCGAGCAGTACTTC
size: many; V: TRBV4-3; D: .; J: TRBJ1-1; CDR3: CASSQDRGVRAFF; DNA: TGCGCCAGCAGCCAGGATCGAGGGGTGAGGGCTTTCTTT
size: .; V: TRBV20-1; D: .; J: TRBJ1-2; CDR3: CSAQTQLNYGYTF; DNA: TGCAGTGCTCAGACCCAGCTTAACTATGGCTACACCTTC
size: few; V: TRBV5-1; D: TRBD2; J: TRBJ2-3; CDR3: CASSSATSGGAVGTDTQYF; DNA: TGCGCCAGCAGCTCCGCTACTAGCGGGGGGGCGGTTGGCACAGATACGCAGTATTTT
size: few; V: TRBV19; D: .; J: TRBJ1-5; CDR3: CASTNKGSGAYSNQPQHF; DNA: TGTGCCAGTACCAACAAGGGATCGGGAGCATATAGCAATCAGCCCCAGCATTTT
size: few; V: TRBV7-9; D: TRBD2; J: TRBJ2-7; CDR3: CASSFSGLAGEEQYF; DNA: TGTGCCAGCAGCTTTTCGGGACTAGCGGGGGAAGAGCAGTACTTC
size: few; V: TRBV4-3; D: .; J: TRBJ1-2; CDR3: CASSQDGNSYYGYTF; DNA: TGCGCCAGCAGCCAAGACGGGAACAGCTACTATGGCTACACCTTC
size: few; V: TRBV19; D: TRBD2; J: TRBJ2-1; CDR3: CASFGHPGLINEQFF; DNA: TGTGCCAGCTTCGGACACCCGGGACTAATCAATGAGCAGTTCTTC
size: many; V: TRBV2; D: .; J: TRBJ2-7; CDR3: CASSGLHEQYF; DNA: TGTGCCAGCAGTGGACTACACGAGCAGTACTTC
size: .; V: TRBV6-5; D: .; J: TRBJ1-2; CDR3: CASSYRRVGGYTF; DNA: TGTGCCAGCAGTTACAGGAGGGTTGGTGGCTACACCTTC
size: few; V: TRBV2; D: .; J: TRBJ1-4; CDR3: CASSALGAEKLFF; DNA: TGTGCCAGCAGTGCTTTAGGCGCCGAAAAACTGTTTTTT
size: .; V: TRBV4-1; D: .; J: TRBJ2-4; CDR3: CASSQDLGVGIQYF; DNA: TGCGCCAGCAGCCAAGACCTTGGAGTGGGCATTCAGTACTTC
size: many; V: TRBV5-1; D: TRBD1; J: TRBJ2-1; CDR3: CASSLVFARGHGEQFF; DNA: TGCGCCAGCAGCTTGGTATTCGCCAGGGGGCATGGTGAGCAGTTCTTC
size: .; V: TRBV7-3; D: TRBD1; J: TRBJ1-2; CDR3: CASSWGGGEDGYTF; DNA: TGTGCCAGCAGCTGGGGAGGGGGCGAAGATGGCTACACCTTC
size: .; V: TRBV7-3; D: TRBD1; J: TRBJ2-2; CDR3: CASSLHGQANTGELFF; DNA: TGTGCCAGCAGCTTACACGGACAGGCGAACACCGGGGAGCTGTTTTTT
size: few; V: TRBV6-2/TRBV6-3; D: .; J: TRBJ2-6; CDR3: CASSHSPVVGGRSGANVLTF; DNA: TGTGCCAGCAGCCATTCCCCGGTCGTGGGGGGCCGCTCTGGGGCCAACGTCCTGACTTTC
size: many; V: TRBV29-1; D: TRBD1; J: TRBJ1-1; CDR3: CSVEWTGSFFAEAFF; DNA: TGCAGCGTTGAATGGACAGGATCTTTCTTTGCTGAAGCTTTCTTT
size: many; V: TRBV12-3/TRBV12-4; D: .; J: TRBJ1-2; CDR3: CASSPRTDRGYTF; DNA: TGTGCCAGCAGCCCTCGGACAGACAGAGGCTACACCTTC